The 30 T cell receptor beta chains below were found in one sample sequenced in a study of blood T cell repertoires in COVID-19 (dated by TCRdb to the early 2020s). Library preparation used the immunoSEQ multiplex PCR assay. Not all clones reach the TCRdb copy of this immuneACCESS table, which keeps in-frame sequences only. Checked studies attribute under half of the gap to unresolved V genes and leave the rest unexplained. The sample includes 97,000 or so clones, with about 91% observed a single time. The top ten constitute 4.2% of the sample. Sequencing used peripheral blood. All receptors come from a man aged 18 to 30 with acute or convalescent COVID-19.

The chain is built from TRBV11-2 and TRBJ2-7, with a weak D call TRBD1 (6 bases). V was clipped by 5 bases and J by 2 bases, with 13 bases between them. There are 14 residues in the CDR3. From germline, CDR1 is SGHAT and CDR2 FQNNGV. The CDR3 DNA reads TGTGCCAGCAGCCTGGGACATGGGACCTACGAGCAGTACTTC. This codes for CASSLGHGTYEQYF.

CDR3 in DNA: TGTGCCTGGAGTAAAACGGGAGATCCTAACTATGGCTACACCTTC. Its protein is CAWSKTGDPNYGYTF. The rearrangement uses TRBV30 and TRBJ1-2; D ambiguous. CDR3 length: 15 residues. The germline gives CDR1 GTSNPN, CDR2 SVGIG (reference sequence). V was trimmed by 2 bases and J by 0 bases, leaving 13 bases between them.

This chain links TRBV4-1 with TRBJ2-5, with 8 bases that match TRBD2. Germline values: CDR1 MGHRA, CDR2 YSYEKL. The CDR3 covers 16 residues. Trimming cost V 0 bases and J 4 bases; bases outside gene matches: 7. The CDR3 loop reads CASSQDGGGAGETQYF. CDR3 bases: TGCGCCAGCAGCCAAGACGGGGGGGGCGCGGGAGAGACCCAGTACTTC.

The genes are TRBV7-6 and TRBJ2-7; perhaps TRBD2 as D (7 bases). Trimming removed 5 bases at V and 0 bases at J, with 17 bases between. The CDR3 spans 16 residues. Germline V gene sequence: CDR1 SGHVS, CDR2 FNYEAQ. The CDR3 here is CASSPQGLADSYEQYF. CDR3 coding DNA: TGTGCCAGCAGCCCACAGGGTCTAGCGGACTCCTACGAGCAGTACTTC. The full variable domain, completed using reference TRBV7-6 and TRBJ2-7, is GAGVSQSPRYKVTKRGQDVALRCDPISGHVSLYWYRQALGQGPEFLTYFNYEAQQDKSGLPNDRFSAERPEGSISTLTIQRTEQRDSAMYRCASSPQGLADSYEQYFGPGTRLTVT.

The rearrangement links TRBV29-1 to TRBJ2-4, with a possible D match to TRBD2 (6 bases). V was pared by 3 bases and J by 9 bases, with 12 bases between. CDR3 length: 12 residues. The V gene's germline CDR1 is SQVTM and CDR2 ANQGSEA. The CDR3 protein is CSVETSEGIQYF. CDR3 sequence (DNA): TGCAGCGTTGAGACGTCGGAGGGCATTCAGTACTTC.

CDR3 sequence: CASRLAGGVETQYF. CDR3 nucleotide sequence: TGTGCCAGCAGGCTAGCGGGGGGAGTCGAGACCCAGTACTTC. The V and J genes are TRBV6-1 and TRBJ2-5; 11 bases are shared with TRBD2. Germline CDR1 reads MNHNS; CDR2 reads SASEGT. V was clipped by 6 bases and J by 5 bases; unmatched bases: 5. This CDR3 is 14 amino acids long.

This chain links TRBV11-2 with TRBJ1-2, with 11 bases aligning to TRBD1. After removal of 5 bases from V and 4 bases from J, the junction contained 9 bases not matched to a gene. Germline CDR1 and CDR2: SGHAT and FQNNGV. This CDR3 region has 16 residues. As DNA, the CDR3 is TGTGCCAGCAGCATATCCGGACAGGGGGCAGTCTATGGCTACACCTTC. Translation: CASSISGQGAVYGYTF.

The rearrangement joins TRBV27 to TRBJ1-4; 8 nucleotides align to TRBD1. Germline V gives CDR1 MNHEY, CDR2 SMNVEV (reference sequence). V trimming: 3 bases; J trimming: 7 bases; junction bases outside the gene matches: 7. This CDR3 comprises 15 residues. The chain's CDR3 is CASSFRTGQAEKLFF. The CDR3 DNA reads TGTGCCAGCAGTTTCCGGACAGGGCAAGCTGAAAAACTGTTTTTT.

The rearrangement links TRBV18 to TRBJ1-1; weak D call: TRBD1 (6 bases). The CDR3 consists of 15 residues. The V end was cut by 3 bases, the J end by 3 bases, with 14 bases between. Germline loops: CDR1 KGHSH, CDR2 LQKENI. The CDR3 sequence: CASSPRGGRDTEAFF. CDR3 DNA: TGTGCCAGCTCACCCCGAGGGGGACGCGACACTGAAGCTTTCTTT.

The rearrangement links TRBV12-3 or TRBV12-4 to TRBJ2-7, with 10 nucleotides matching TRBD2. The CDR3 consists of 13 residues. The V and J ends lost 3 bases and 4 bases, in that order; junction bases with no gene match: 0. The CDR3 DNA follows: TGTGCCAGCAGTTTGGGACTAGCGTACGAGCAGTACTTC. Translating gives CASSLGLAYEQYF.

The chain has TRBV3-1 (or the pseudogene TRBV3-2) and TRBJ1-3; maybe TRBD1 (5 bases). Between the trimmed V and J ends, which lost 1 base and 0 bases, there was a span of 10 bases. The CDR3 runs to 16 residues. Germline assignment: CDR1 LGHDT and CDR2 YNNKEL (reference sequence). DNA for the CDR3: TGTGCCAGCAGCCAAGGCAGGGCAAGCTCTGGAAACACCATATATTTT. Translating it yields CASSQGRASSGNTIYF.

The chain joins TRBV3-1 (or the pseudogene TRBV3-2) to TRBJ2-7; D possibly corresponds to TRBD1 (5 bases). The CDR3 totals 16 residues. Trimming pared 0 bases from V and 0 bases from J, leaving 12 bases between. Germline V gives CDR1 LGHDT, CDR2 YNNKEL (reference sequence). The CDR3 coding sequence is TGTGCCAGCAGCCAAGATACGGCAGGGCTCTCCTACGAGCAGTACTTC. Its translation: CASSQDTAGLSYEQYF.

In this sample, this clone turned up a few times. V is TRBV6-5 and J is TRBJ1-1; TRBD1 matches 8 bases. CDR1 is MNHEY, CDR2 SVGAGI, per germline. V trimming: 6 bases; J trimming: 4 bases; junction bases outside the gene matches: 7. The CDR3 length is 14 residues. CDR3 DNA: TGTGCCAGCAGACAGACAGGGGAGAGCACTGAAGCTTTCTTT. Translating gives CASRQTGESTEAFF.

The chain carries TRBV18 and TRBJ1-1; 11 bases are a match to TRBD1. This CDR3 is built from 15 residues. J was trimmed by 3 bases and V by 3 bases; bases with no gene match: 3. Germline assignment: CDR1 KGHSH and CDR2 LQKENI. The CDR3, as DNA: TGTGCCAGCTCACCGACGGGACAGGGGGACACTGAAGCTTTCTTT. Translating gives CASSPTGQGDTEAFF. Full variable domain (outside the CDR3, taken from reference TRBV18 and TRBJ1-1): NAGVMQNPRHLVRRRGQEARLRCSPMKGHSHVYWYRQLPEEGLKFMVYLQKENIIDESGMPKERFSAEFPKEGPSILRIQQVVRGDSAAYFCASSPTGQGDTEAFFGQGTRLTVV.

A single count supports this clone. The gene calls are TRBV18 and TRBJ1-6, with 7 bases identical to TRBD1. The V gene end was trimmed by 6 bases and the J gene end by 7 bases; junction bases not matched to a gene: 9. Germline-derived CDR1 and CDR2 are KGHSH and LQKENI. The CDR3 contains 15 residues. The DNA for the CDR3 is TGTGCCAGCTCCCTCGGACAGGTCGGGAATTCACCCCTCCACTTT. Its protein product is CASSLGQVGNSPLHF. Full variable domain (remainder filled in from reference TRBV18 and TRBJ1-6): NAGVMQNPRHLVRRRGQEARLRCSPMKGHSHVYWYRQLPEEGLKFMVYLQKENIIDESGMPKERFSAEFPKEGPSILRIQQVVRGDSAAYFCASSLGQVGNSPLHFGNGTRLTVT.

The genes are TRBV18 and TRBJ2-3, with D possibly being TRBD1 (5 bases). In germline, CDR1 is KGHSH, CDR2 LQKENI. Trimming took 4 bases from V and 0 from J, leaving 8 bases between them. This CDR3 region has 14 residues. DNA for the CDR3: TGTGCCAGCTCACGACAGCAGAGCACAGATACGCAGTATTTT. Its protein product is CASSRQQSTDTQYF.

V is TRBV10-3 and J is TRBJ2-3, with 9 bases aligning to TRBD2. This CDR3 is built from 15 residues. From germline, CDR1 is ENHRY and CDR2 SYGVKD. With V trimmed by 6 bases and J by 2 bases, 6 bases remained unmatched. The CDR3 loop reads CAIRASGADTDTQYF. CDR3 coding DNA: TGTGCCATCAGGGCTAGCGGGGCGGACACAGATACGCAGTATTTT.

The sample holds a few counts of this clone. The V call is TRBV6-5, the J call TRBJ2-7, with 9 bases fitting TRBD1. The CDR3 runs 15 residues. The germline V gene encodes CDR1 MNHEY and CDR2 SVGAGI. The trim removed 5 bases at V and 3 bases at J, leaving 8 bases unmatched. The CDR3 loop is CASSRPPGQGYEQYF. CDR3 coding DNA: TGTGCCAGCAGTAGGCCCCCGGGACAGGGCTACGAGCAGTACTTC.

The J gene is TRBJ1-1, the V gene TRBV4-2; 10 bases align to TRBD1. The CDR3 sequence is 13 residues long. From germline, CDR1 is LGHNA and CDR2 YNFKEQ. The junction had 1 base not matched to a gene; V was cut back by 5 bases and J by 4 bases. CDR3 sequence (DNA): TGTGCCAGCAGCTGGGACAGGGGCACTGAAGCTTTCTTT. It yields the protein CASSWDRGTEAFF.

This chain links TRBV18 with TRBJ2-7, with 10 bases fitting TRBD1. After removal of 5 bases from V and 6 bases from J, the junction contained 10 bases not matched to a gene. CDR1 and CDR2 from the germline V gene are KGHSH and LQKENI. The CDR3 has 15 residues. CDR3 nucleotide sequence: TGTGCCAGCTCAGCCGACAGGGGGCGCTTCGGCGAGCAGTACTTC. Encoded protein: CASSADRGRFGEQYF.

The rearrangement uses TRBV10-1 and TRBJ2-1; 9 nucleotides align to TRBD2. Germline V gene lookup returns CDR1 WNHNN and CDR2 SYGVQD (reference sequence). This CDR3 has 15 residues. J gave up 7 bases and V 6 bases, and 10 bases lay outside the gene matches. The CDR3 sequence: CASRGTAGGRNEQFF. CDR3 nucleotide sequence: TGCGCCAGCAGGGGGACTGCGGGAGGGCGGAATGAGCAGTTCTTC.

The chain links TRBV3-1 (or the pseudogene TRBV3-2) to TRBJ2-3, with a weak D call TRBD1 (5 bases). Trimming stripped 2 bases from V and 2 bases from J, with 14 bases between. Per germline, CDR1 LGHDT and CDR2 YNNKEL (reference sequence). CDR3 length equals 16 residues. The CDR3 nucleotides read TGTGCCAGCAGCCAAAGGGGTATGGCCCACACAGATACGCAGTATTTT. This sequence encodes CASSQRGMAHTDTQYF.

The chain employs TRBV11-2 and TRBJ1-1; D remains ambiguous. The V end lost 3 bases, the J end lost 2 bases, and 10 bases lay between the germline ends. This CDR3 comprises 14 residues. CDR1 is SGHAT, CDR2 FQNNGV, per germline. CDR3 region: CASSLERVNTEAFF. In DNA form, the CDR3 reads TGTGCCAGCAGCTTGGAGAGAGTTAACACTGAAGCTTTCTTT.

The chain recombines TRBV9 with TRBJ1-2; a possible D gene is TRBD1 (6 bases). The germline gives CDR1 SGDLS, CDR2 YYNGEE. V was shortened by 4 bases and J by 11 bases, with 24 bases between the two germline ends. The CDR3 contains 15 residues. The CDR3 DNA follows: TGTGCCAGCAGCCCTAGAAGCGGGGGGGGCTCGTTTTACACCTTC. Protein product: CASSPRSGGGSFYTF.

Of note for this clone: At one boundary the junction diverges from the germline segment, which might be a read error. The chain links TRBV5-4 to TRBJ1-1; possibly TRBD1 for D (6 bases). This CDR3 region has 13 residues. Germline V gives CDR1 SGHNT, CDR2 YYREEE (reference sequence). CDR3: CASSGDTTISVYF. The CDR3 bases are TGTGCCAGCAGCGGGGACACCACTATTTCGGTGTACTTT.

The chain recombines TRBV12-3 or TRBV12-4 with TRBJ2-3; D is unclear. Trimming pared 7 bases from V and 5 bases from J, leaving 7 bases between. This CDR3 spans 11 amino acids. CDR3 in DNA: TGTGCCAGCATCATCGGAGATACGCAGTATTTT. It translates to CASIIGDTQYF.

The CDR3 protein is CATSRQGGFGEQYF. In DNA, the CDR3 is TGTGCCACCAGCCGACAGGGGGGTTTTGGGGAGCAGTACTTC. This chain joins TRBV15 and TRBJ2-7; TRBD1 agrees at 9 bases. The J segment lost 7 bases and the V segment lost 5 bases, leaving 9 bases of the junction unmatched. The CDR3 is 14 residues long. Looked up from germline, CDR1 is LNHNV and CDR2 is YYDKDF (reference sequence).

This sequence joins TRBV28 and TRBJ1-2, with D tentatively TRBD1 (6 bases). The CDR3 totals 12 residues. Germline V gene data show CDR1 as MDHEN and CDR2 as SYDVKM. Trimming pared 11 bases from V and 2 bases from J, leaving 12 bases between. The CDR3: CAGQSRNYGYTF. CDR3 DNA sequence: TGTGCCGGACAGAGCCGCAACTATGGCTACACCTTC.

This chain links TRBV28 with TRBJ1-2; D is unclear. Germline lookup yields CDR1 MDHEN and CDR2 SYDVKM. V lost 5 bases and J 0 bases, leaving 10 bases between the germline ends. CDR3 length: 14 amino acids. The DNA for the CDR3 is TGTGCCAGCAGTCGTATTAGTTCTAACTATGGCTACACCTTC. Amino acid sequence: CASSRISSNYGYTF.

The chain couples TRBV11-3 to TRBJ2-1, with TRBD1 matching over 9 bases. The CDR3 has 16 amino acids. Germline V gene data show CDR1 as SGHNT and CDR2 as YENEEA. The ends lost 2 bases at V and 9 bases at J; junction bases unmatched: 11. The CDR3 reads CASSLTSDRGLTEQFF. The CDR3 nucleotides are TGTGCCAGCAGCTTAACCTCGGACAGGGGATTAACTGAGCAGTTCTTC.